A selection of T cell receptor beta chains follows, all from one sample in a study of cytomegalovirus exposure and HLA in healthy donors. This table comes from immunoSEQ multiplex PCR, and its TCRdb copy is limited to in-frame clones, with some not included. The sample contains 250,000 to 350,000 clones, around 86% of which appear only once. The source material was PBMCs. These receptors came from a man in his forties or fifties in good health and CMV-seropositive. The CDR3 runs from the conserved cysteine through the conserved F or W. D genes are given only for firm matches. The size entry is marked missing in some rows and otherwise reads once, few, many or a size class.

v_gene	d_gene	j_gene	abundance	CDR3nt	CDR3aa
TRBV6-5	NA	TRBJ1-5	NA	TGTGCCAGCAGACTACAGGGCAATCAGCCCCAGCATTTT	CASRLQGNQPQHF
TRBV28	NA	TRBJ1-4	NA	TGTGCCAGCAGTTTATTTCTGACTAATGAAAAACTGTTTTTT	CASSLFLTNEKLFF
TRBV7-9	TRBD1	TRBJ2-5	NA	TGTGCCAGCAGCTGGGGGCCCGGACAGGGATTGTACTTC	CASSWGPGQGLYF
TRBV4-2	NA	TRBJ2-7	NA	TGTGCCAGCAGCCAAGATGTCCTAGCGAACGAGCAGTACTTC	CASSQDVLANEQYF
TRBV27	TRBD2	TRBJ2-7	NA	TGTGCCAGCAGTTTAGGACTAGCGGGAACCTACGAGCAGTACTTC	CASSLGLAGTYEQYF
TRBV28	TRBD2	TRBJ2-7	NA	TGTGCCAGCAGTCCATCATGGACTAGTGGGGGTGAGCAGTACTTC	CASSPSWTSGGEQYF
TRBV7-2	TRBD2	TRBJ2-7	NA	TGTGCCAGCAGCTTAGATTGGACTAGCGGTACCTACGAGCAGTACTTC	CASSLDWTSGTYEQYF
TRBV7-9	NA	TRBJ2-7	NA	TGTGCCAGCAGCTTAGTGGGAGCCGGGGACGAGCAGTACTTC	CASSLVGAGDEQYF
TRBV27	TRBD1	TRBJ1-2	NA	TGTGCCAGCAGTCTGGGAGGGGACAGGGCTAACTATGGCTACACCTTC	CASSLGGDRANYGYTF
TRBV5-1	TRBD2	TRBJ2-3	NA	TGCGCCAGCAGCTTGGCCTCGGGACTAGCGGGAGGGTCAATAGCGAGCACAGATACGCAGTATTTT	CASSLASGLAGGSIASTDTQYF
TRBV30	NA	TRBJ2-5	NA	TGTGCCTGGAGTGGTCCTAGCTCCAGGGAGACCCAGTACTTC	CAWSGPSSRETQYF
TRBV10-2	TRBD2	TRBJ2-5	NA	TGCGCCAGCCGGACTAGCGGAATACAAGAGACCCAGTACTTC	CASRTSGIQETQYF
TRBV5-1	NA	TRBJ1-1	NA	TGCGCCAGCAGCTTTCGAACTGGGAACACTGAAGCTTTCTTT	CASSFRTGNTEAFF
TRBV7-2	TRBD1	TRBJ2-2	NA	TGTGCCAGCAGCTTCGCCGGGACAGAGATTAGCGGGGAGCTGTTTTTT	CASSFAGTEISGELFF
TRBV27	TRBD2	TRBJ2-1	NA	TGTGCCAGCAGTCCCCCCGATGGGACAGTCTTAGCGGGAGAGAAGCGGGGGAACAATGAGCAGTTCTTC	CASSPPDGTVLAGEKRGNNEQFF
TRBV7-3	TRBD1	TRBJ1-5	NA	TGTGCCAGCAGCAGGACAGGGATTCAGCCCCAGCATTTT	CASSRTGIQPQHF
TRBV6-4	NA	TRBJ2-3	NA	TGTGCCAGCAGTGACTATCGGTCAGATACGCAGTATTTT	CASSDYRSDTQYF
TRBV7-9	TRBD1	TRBJ2-4	NA	TGTGCCAGCAGCTCCCGGGACAGGGGTCTCAAAAACATTCAGTACTTC	CASSSRDRGLKNIQYF
TRBV18	NA	TRBJ2-1	NA	TGTGCCAGCTCACTACCTTCCGGGTATGAGCAGTTCTTC	CASSLPSGYEQFF
TRBV19	NA	TRBJ1-5	NA	TGTGCCAGTAGTATCCAGAGCAATCAGCCCCAGCATTTT	CASSIQSNQPQHF
TRBV19	TRBD1	TRBJ2-7	NA	TGTGCCAGTAGGTCCCAGGGGGCGGCCTACGAGCAGTACTTC	CASRSQGAAYEQYF
TRBV19	TRBD2	TRBJ2-7	NA	TGTGCCAGTAGTATAAAGGGACTAGCGGCCGGCGAGCAGTACTTC	CASSIKGLAAGEQYF
TRBV4-1	TRBD2	TRBJ2-7	NA	TGCGCCAGCAGCCAAGGGACTAGCGAGACTTCCGAGCAGTACTTC	CASSQGTSETSEQYF
TRBV28	TRBD2	TRBJ2-7	NA	TGTGCCAGCAGTCCCGCAAGTTCGGGAGGGACCTACGAGCAGTACTTC	CASSPASSGGTYEQYF
TRBV6-6	NA	TRBJ2-1	NA	TGTGCCAGCAGTAGGACTCCGGGCTACAATGAGCAGTTCTTC	CASSRTPGYNEQFF
TRBV5-1	NA	TRBJ1-3	NA	TGCGCCAGCAGCAGTGAGATTAGAGGAAACACCATATATTTT	CASSSEIRGNTIYF
TRBV29-1	NA	TRBJ2-4	NA	TGCAGCGTTTGTTTACAGGGAATAGCCAAAAACATTCAGTACTTC	CSVCLQGIAKNIQYF
TRBV4-1	NA	TRBJ2-1	NA	TGCGCCAGCAGTCCGAGACTAGTGGCCTACAATGAGCAGTTCTTC	CASSPRLVAYNEQFF
TRBV5-8	NA	TRBJ1-1	few	TGTGCCAGCAGCTCCCTTTCTGCGCCCGGGAGCACTGAAGCTTTCTTT	CASSSLSAPGSTEAFF
TRBV5-6	TRBD2	TRBJ2-4	NA	TGTGCCAGCAGCCCGGGGGGACTAGCGGCTGCCAAAAACATTCAGTACTTC	CASSPGGLAAAKNIQYF
TRBV28	TRBD1	TRBJ2-7	NA	TGTGCCAGCAGTTGGACAGGGCTCGGCTACGAGCAGTACTTC	CASSWTGLGYEQYF
TRBV7-2	NA	TRBJ1-5	NA	TGTGCCAGCAGCTTAGTAGGAGTTAGCAATCAGCCCCAGCATTTT	CASSLVGVSNQPQHF
TRBV27	NA	TRBJ2-7	once	TGTGCCAGCAGTCCGTACAGGGCGAGCTCCTACGAGCAGTACTTC	CASSPYRASSYEQYF
TRBV20-1	TRBD2	TRBJ2-1	NA	TGCAGGGGACTAGCGGGTAATGAGCAGTTCTTC	CRGLAGNEQFF
TRBV27	NA	TRBJ2-1	once	TGTGCCAGCAGTTTAAACCCACCGGCCTACAATGAGCAGTTCTTC	CASSLNPPAYNEQFF
TRBV25-1	NA	TRBJ2-3	NA	TGTGCCAGCAGTAAGACTAGTCTGCAAGATACGCAGTATTTT	CASSKTSLQDTQYF
TRBV5-5	TRBD2	TRBJ2-1	NA	TGTGCCAGCAGCCCCCGCCTGACTAGCGGGAGCTATGAGCAGTTCTTC	CASSPRLTSGSYEQFF
TRBV7-3	TRBD2	TRBJ2-3	NA	TGTGCCAGCAGCCCACGACTAGCAGTGACAGATACGCAGTATTTT	CASSPRLAVTDTQYF
TRBV5-1	TRBD1	TRBJ2-3	NA	TGCGCCAGCAGCTATTTGGGACAGGCCTCAGATACGCAGTATTTT	CASSYLGQASDTQYF
TRBV4-3	TRBD2	TRBJ2-1	NA	TGCGCCAGCAGCCAAGATCGGAGCGGGGGCAATGAGCAGTTCTTC	CASSQDRSGGNEQFF
TRBV19	TRBD1	TRBJ2-7	NA	TGTGCCAGTAGTATAGAAACAGGGGTCGAGCAGTACTTC	CASSIETGVEQYF
TRBV19	NA	TRBJ2-1	NA	TGTGCCAGTAGGGATCTAGCGTTCTCCTACAATGAGCAGTTCTTC	CASRDLAFSYNEQFF
TRBV7-9	TRBD2	TRBJ2-1	NA	TGTGCCAGCAGCTCCCTGGCGGGAGTAGTCGTTGAGCAGTTCTTC	CASSSLAGVVVEQFF
TRBV9	TRBD2	TRBJ2-1	NA	TGTGCCAGCAGCCCCGGGCTAGCGGGTTACAATGAGCAGTTCTTC	CASSPGLAGYNEQFF
TRBV29-1	TRBD2	TRBJ2-7	NA	TGCAGCGTTGAGCGGGAGACCTCCTACGAGCAGTACTTC	CSVERETSYEQYF